This TCR beta chain comes out of a study of shared clonotypes between healthy human individuals. Samples underwent the assay at deep level. Several immunoSEQ plates received, in even portions, the genomic DNA of each subset. Profiling relied on immunoSEQ multiplex PCR, and the TCRdb table lists in-frame clones only, not all of them. Among about 2.1 million clones listed, 85% to 95% were seen once. Points from the study as a whole: Against clonotypes common to all four donors, non-shared ones had lower generation probabilities.

V was trimmed by 0 bases and J by 8 bases, leaving 12 bases between them. The CDR3 consists of 14 residues. Germline-derived CDR1 and CDR2 are SGDLS and YYNGEE. CD45RO-negative CD8 cells positively selected for CCR7 made up the naive population, which excluded terminally differentiated effector memory CD45RA+ cells. Worth noting for this clone: Its target is unknown.

The chain uses TRBV9 and TRBJ2-1; no definite D call. The sample taken for sequencing was naive CD8+ T cells from PBMCs. This receptor was obtained from a young man in good health. Some clones in this sample may be carry-over from other donors' samples. This CDR3 is CASSVGPPLYEQFF. Here the CDR3 DNA reads TGTGCCAGCAGCGTAGGCCCCCCCCTTTATGAGCAGTTCTTC.